This T cell receptor beta chain was retrieved from a study of CD8+CD57+ T cells in acquired aplastic anemia. The use of genomic DNA as template underpinned the TCR beta VDJ and CDR3 profiling. Each CDR3 protein is one row after TCRdb ran MiXCR on the reads. The table lists 150,000 to 200,000 distinct CDR3 sequences, around 48% of them singletons. The germline V and J ends were trimmed by 2 bases and 6 bases, with 8 bases remaining between them. The germline V gene has CDR1 MRHNA and CDR2 SNTAGT. CDR3 length: 14 amino acids. At least ten counts were recorded for this clonotype. CD8+CD57+ cell expansion had been shown by flow cytometry in patients chosen for sequencing. Among the patients, all had severe acquired aplastic anemia. Among the patients, none had received any therapy at the time of blood sampling.

The sequence was obtained from a human donor with aplastic anemia. This chain connects TRBV6-4 to TRBJ1-6; D gene ambiguous. The sequencing sample was made of sorted CD4+, CD8+, or CD8+CD57+ T cells (not recorded which) from PBMCs. CDR3 loop: CASSDGVSNSPLHF. The CDR3, as DNA: TGTGCCAGCAGTGACGGGGTGAGTAATTCACCCCTCCACTTT.